Below are 12 T cell receptor beta chains sequenced from a single sample in a study of T cells in Graves' hyperthyroidism and ophthalmopathy. From RNA transcripts, TCR beta CDR3 regions were amplified. The primer set for the first-round RT-PCR of the TCR CDR3 was HTBI. TCRdb re-called the multiplex PCR reads through MiXCR, storing one row per CDR3 protein. In the table there are about 640,000 distinct CDR3 sequences, less than 25% of which are singletons. Sequencing used blood. These receptors were collected from a man aged 30-40 years with Graves' ophthalmopathy.

The chain links TRBV12-3 or TRBV12-4 to TRBJ2-7; D remains unclear. The length of the CDR3 is 12 residues. V was cut by 2 bases and J by 3 bases, with 5 bases left in between. The CDR3 DNA is TGTGCCAGCAGTTTACAGGTCTACGAGCAGTACTTC. It is translated as CASSLQVYEQYF.

The chain links TRBV6-1 to TRBJ1-2; D is unresolved. Trimming took off 6 bases at V and 0 bases at J, with 14 bases between the two ends. CDR1 is MNHNS, CDR2 SASEGT, per germline. The CDR3 covers 15 residues. The CDR3: CASRRRSKTNYGYTF. The DNA for the CDR3 is TGTGCCAGCAGACGCCGATCGAAAACTAACTATGGCTACACCTTC.

This clonotype was recorded at least ten times. The chain combines TRBV18 with TRBJ1-1; 11 bases fit TRBD1. This CDR3 comprises 15 residues. Germline CDR1 KGHSH, CDR2 LQKENI. The trim removed 3 bases at V and 6 bases at J, leaving 6 bases unmatched. The CDR3 coding sequence is TGTGCCAGCTCACCTCGCCCGGGACAGGGGGCTGAAGCTTTCTTT. Its translation is CASSPRPGQGAEAFF.

This clonotype has a handful of counts. This may be a read error, as it is one base from a much larger clone. The rearrangement uses TRBV11-2 and TRBJ2-7; 7 nucleotides match TRBD2. The ends lost 5 bases at V and 6 bases at J; junction bases unmatched: 13. CDR3 size: 15 residues. Germline CDR1 reads SGHAT; CDR2 reads FQNNGV. CDR3 protein: CASSPLAVRSGEQYF. The CDR3 region has the DNA TGTGCCAGCAGCCCCCTAGCGGTCAGGAGTGGCGAGCAGTACTTC.

The rearrangement links TRBV12-3 or TRBV12-4 to TRBJ2-2; unclear D gene. CDR3 length equals 13 residues. V gave up 0 bases and J gave up 6 bases, with 5 bases separating them. Here the CDR3 reads CASSLAYPGELFF. The CDR3 DNA follows: TGTGCCAGCAGTTTAGCCTACCCCGGGGAGCTGTTTTTT.

This chain links TRBV25-1 with TRBJ2-5, with a weak D call TRBD2 (6 bases). Deletions cut 3 bases from V and 5 bases from J, with 13 bases between. CDR1 and CDR2 from the germline V gene are MGHDK and SYGVNS. The CDR3 is made up of 14 amino acids. The DNA of the CDR3 is TGTGCCAGCAGTGAGATTCCGGGGGAGGAGACCCAGTACTTC. Translation gives CASSEIPGEETQYF.

This clonotype was found a few times. The V and J genes are TRBV6-1 and TRBJ2-3; 16 bases fit TRBD2. The germline gives CDR1 MNHNS, CDR2 SASEGT. V gave up 5 bases and J gave up 4 bases; unmatched junction bases: 12. CDR3 length: 19 residues. The DNA for the CDR3 is TGTGCCAGCAGTAGACCTGGGACTAGCGGGAGGGCCTTTGCAGATACGCAGTATTTT. It is translated as CASSRPGTSGRAFADTQYF.

The V call is TRBV28, the J call TRBJ2-7; tentative D call: TRBD1 (5 bases). The length of the CDR3 is 16 residues. Looked up from germline, CDR1 is MDHEN and CDR2 is SYDVKM. V was pared by 3 bases and J by 4 bases, with 19 bases between. CDR3 sequence reads: CASSFTRRDIKYEQYF. The CDR3 nucleotides are TGTGCCAGCAGTTTCACACGCAGGGATATAAAGTACGAGCAGTACTTC.

The chain carries TRBV6-1 and TRBJ1-1; no definite D call. Trimming removed 5 bases at V and 7 bases at J, with 14 bases between. The germline gives CDR1 MNHNS, CDR2 SASEGT. The CDR3 loop spans 13 amino acids. This CDR3 reads CASSRSTLGEAFF. CDR3 sequence (DNA): TGTGCCAGCAGTCGGTCCACGTTAGGTGAAGCTTTCTTT.

This clonotype has at least ten counts. The J gene is TRBJ1-1, the V gene TRBV6-1; D is unclear. The V gene's germline CDR1 is MNHNS and CDR2 SASEGT. The V end lost 2 bases, the J end lost 2 bases, and 12 bases lay between the germline ends. The CDR3 length is 15 residues. Here the CDR3 reads CASSESRQLNTEAFF. The CDR3 nucleotides read TGTGCCAGCAGTGAAAGTCGGCAGCTTAACACTGAAGCTTTCTTT.

This clonotype was seen ten or more times. The V and J genes are TRBV20-1 and TRBJ2-7; D might be TRBD1 or TRBD2, each matching 6 bases. The CDR3 length is 13 residues. Germline CDR1 is DFQATT and CDR2 is SNEGSKA (reference sequence). In nucleotides, the CDR3 is TGCAGCGTCGGGGGCACCGCTTCCTACGAGCAGTACTTC. It is translated as CSVGGTASYEQYF.

This clonotype was counted only a few times. The chain combines TRBV2 with TRBJ1-2; D gene ambiguous. The ends were cut back, 8 bases at V and 1 base at J, with 8 bases in the middle. Per the germline V gene, CDR1 is SNHLY and CDR2 is FYNNEI. The CDR3 loop spans 12 amino acids. Here the CDR3 reads CASARDNYGYTF. Here the CDR3 DNA reads TGTGCCAGCGCAAGAGATAACTATGGCTACACCTTC.